These 6 T cell receptor beta chains share one sample of origin, sequenced in a study of T-cell reconstitution after alpha-beta-depleted transplantation in children. Preparation of the TCRbeta library used unique molecular identifiers. MiXCR was run by TCRdb on the PCR reads, yielding one entry per CDR3 protein. The sample holds some 600,000 distinct CDR3 sequences; around 13% are singletons and the top ten take around 2.2%. The sample was PBMCs, mostly from graft donor cells, taken 360 days after TCRalphabeta/CD19-depleted stem cell transplant. The receptors derive from a male patient younger than 18 who had a stem cell transplant for acute myeloid leukemia, so the T cells may come from the graft donor.

This clonotype was counted a few times. The chain links TRBV5-1 to TRBJ2-3; the D gene is possibly TRBD2 (5 bases). Germline loops: CDR1 SGHRS, CDR2 YFSETQ. This CDR3 spans 16 amino acids. The ends were cut back, 1 base at V and 4 bases at J, with 16 bases in the middle. CDR3 bases: TGCGCCAGCAGCTTGTTGGGAGCGGTCCCTTCAGATACGCAGTATTTT. Translating it yields CASSLLGAVPSDTQYF.

The chain links TRBV29-1 to TRBJ2-1, with TRBD2 identical over 8 bases. Germline assignment: CDR1 SQVTM and CDR2 ANQGSEA. The J segment lost 4 bases and the V segment lost 0 bases, leaving 17 bases of the junction unmatched. CDR3 length: 19 amino acids. In DNA form, the CDR3 reads TGCAGCGTTGAAGATCTCGGAGCGGGAGTGGGCTTCAGTTACAATGAGCAGTTCTTC. It specifies CSVEDLGAGVGFSYNEQFF.

This clonotype was detected a few times. The gene calls are TRBV4-3 and TRBJ2-1; D possibly corresponds to TRBD1 (5 bases). Trimming took off 0 bases at V and 0 bases at J, with 9 bases between the two ends. CDR3 length equals 16 residues. Per the germline V gene, CDR1 is LGHNA and CDR2 is YSLEER. CDR3 nucleotide sequence: TGCGCCAGCAGCCAAGAAGGGGTTAGCTCCTACAATGAGCAGTTCTTC. This translates into CASSQEGVSSYNEQFF.

This clonotype was counted between two and nine times. The chain is built from TRBV6-5 and TRBJ2-7; D is ambiguous. The CDR3 runs 14 residues. CDR1 and CDR2 from the germline V gene are MNHEY and SVGAGI. The V end lost 2 bases, the J end lost 3 bases, and 11 bases lay between the germline ends. The CDR3 region is CASSYRTAHYEQYF. The CDR3 bases are TGTGCCAGCAGTTACCGGACGGCACACTACGAGCAGTACTTC.

This clonotype was detected a few times. This sequence joins TRBV20-1 and TRBJ2-5; weak D call: TRBD1 (5 bases). CDR3 length: 15 amino acids. Germline V gene lookup returns CDR1 DFQATT and CDR2 SNEGSKA (reference sequence). V lost 0 bases, J lost 1 base, and 12 bases lay in between. This CDR3 is CSARDLQVFQETQYF. CDR3 bases: TGCAGTGCTAGAGATTTACAGGTCTTCCAAGAGACCCAGTACTTC.

This clonotype was detected a few times. CDR3 sequence: CATSRDSQARRDTQYF. The DNA of the CDR3 is TGTGCCACCAGCCGGGACAGTCAGGCCCGGCGGGATACGCAGTATTTT. The chain combines TRBV15 with TRBJ2-3, with 7 bases matching TRBD1. CDR1 and CDR2 from the germline V gene are LNHNV and YYDKDF (reference sequence). The J segment lost 6 bases and the V segment lost 5 bases, leaving 14 bases of the junction unmatched. The CDR3 consists of 16 residues.